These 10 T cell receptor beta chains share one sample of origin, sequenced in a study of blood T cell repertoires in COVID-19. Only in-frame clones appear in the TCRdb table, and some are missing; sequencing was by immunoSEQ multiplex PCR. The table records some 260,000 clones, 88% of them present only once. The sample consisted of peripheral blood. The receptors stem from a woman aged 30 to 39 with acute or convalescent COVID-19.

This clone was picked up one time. The CDR3 coding sequence is TGTGCCAGCAGCCCCCTGGGCGGGAGTAGTAGTACCGGGGAGCTGTTTTTT. Its protein is CASSPLGGSSSTGELFF. The chain is built from TRBV7-9 and TRBJ2-2; TRBD2 aligns across 7 bases. This CDR3 region has 17 residues. V was clipped by 5 bases and J by 5 bases; unmatched bases: 14. Germline lookup yields CDR1 SEHNR and CDR2 FQNEAQ (reference sequence).

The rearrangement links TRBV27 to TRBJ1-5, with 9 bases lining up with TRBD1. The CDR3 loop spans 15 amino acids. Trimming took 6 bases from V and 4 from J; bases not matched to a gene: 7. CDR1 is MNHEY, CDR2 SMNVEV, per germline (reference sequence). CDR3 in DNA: TGTGCCAGCAGGAAACAGGGGGCTGGGAATCAGCCCCAGCATTTT. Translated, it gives CASRKQGAGNQPQHF.

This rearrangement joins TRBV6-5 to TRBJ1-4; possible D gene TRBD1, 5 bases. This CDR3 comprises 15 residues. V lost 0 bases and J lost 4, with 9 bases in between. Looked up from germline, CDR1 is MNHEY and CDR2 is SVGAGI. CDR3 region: CASSYSGAFNEKLFF. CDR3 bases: TGTGCCAGCAGTTACTCAGGGGCCTTTAATGAAAAACTGTTTTTT.

CDR3 bases: TGTGCCAGCAGTTACACAGGGTCTAATGAAAAACTGTTTTTT. Amino acid sequence: CASSYTGSNEKLFF. The genes are TRBV6-5 and TRBJ1-4; D is perhaps TRBD1 (6 bases). This CDR3 contains 14 residues. The germline CDR1 and CDR2 sequences are MNHEY and SVGAGI. Trimming pared 2 bases from V and 3 bases from J, leaving 7 bases between.

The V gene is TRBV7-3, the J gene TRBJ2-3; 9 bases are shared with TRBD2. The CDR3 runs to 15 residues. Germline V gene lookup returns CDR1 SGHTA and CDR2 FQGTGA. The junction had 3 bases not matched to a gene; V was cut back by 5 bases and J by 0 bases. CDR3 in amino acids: CASSLAGPSTDTQYF. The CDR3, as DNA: TGTGCCAGCAGCCTAGCGGGACCTAGCACAGATACGCAGTATTTT.

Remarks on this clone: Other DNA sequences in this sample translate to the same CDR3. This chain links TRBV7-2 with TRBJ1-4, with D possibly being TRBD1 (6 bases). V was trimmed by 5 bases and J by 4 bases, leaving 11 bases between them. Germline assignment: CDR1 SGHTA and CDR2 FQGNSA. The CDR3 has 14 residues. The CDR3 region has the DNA TGTGCCAGCAGCCTGGACAGTTATAATGAAAAACTGTTTTTT. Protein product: CASSLDSYNEKLFF.

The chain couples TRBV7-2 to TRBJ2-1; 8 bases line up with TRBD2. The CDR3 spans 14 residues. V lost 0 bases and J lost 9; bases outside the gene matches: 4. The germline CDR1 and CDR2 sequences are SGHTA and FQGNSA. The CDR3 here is CASSLAMSGSEQFF. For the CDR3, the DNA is TGTGCCAGCAGCTTAGCGATGAGCGGGAGTGAGCAGTTCTTC.

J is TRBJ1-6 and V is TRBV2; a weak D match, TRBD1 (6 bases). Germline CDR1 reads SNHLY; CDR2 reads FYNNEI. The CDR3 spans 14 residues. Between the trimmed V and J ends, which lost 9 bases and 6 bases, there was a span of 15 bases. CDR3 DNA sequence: TGTGCCAGTAGAGAGACAGGCTTTAATTCACCCCTCCACTTT. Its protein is CASRETGFNSPLHF.

The chain's CDR3 is CASSPTRQGGNTIYF. Here the CDR3 DNA reads TGCGCCAGCAGCCCTACGAGACAGGGTGGAAACACCATATATTTT. The gene calls are TRBV4-3 and TRBJ1-3, with 7 bases aligning to TRBD1. The CDR3 sequence is 15 residues long. The V gene end was trimmed by 4 bases and the J gene end by 3 bases; junction bases not matched to a gene: 6. CDR1 is LGHNA, CDR2 YSLEER, per germline.

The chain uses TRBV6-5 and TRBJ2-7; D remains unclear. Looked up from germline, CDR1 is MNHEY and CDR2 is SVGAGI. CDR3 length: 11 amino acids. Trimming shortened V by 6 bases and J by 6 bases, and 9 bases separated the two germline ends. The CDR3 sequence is CASRVTGEQYF. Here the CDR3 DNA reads TGTGCCAGCAGAGTGACGGGCGAGCAGTACTTC.